This T cell receptor (beta chain) was captured by sequencing in a study of STAT5B mutations in CD4+ large granular lymphocyte leukemia. Findings and caveats of the study: Top patient clones used TRBV06 genes more often: 8/27 versus 2/35 in controls.

Controls came from buffy coats of healthy blood donors. This was a survey-level run. How the authors handled the data: Lowest detectable productive clonotype frequency was 2.59 x 10-5. Sequenced by immunoSEQ multiplex PCR; TCRdb stores in-frame clones only, minus some. V, J and clone size reflect that table, while D and trimming were determined from the DNA. Altogether 30,000 to 35,000 clones are present, about 85% being singletons, with the ten largest covering around 3.3%. V lost 4 bases and J 4 bases, leaving 14 bases between the germline ends. Looked up from germline, CDR1 is SGHRS and CDR2 is YFSETQ. The CDR3 is 14 amino acids. This clone was observed a handful of times. What it recognizes is unknown.

This TCR was sampled from a human donor in good health. Sequencing used CD4+ T cells from blood buffy coats. The chain links TRBV5-1 to TRBJ1-1; D might be TRBD1 (5 bases). The CDR3 region has the DNA TGCGCCAGCAGCCCGACTCAGGGTGGCACTGAAGCTTTCTTT. Its translation is CASSPTQGGTEAFF.